Listed below are T cell receptor beta chains from one sample, sequenced in a study of tumor-infiltrating lymphocytes in oesophageal squamous cell carcinoma. MiXCR, applied by TCRdb to the PCR reads, yields one record per CDR3 protein. This sample carries around 13,000 distinct CDR3 sequences, around 48% of them seen once, and the ten largest clones take roughly 27%. Material for sequencing was esophageal tumor tissue. These receptors all stem from a female donor with esophageal squamous cell carcinoma. CDR3s include the opening cysteine and the closing phenylalanine or tryptophan. A D gene is named only where the DNA matches it firmly. Part of the rows lack a size; the others show once, few, many or a class for expanded clones.

size: NA; V: TRBV7-3; length: 16; D: TRBD2; J: TRBJ2-3; CDR3: CASSFGTSGTGDTQYF; DNA: TGTGCCAGCAGCTTTGGGACTAGCGGGACCGGAGATACGCAGTATTTT
size: few; V: TRBV7-2; length: 19; D: TRBD2; J: TRBJ2-7; CDR3: CASSSTRTSGRALSYEQYF; DNA: TGTGCCAGCAGCTCGACCCGGACTAGCGGGAGGGCCCTCTCCTACGAGCAGTACTTC
size: NA; V: TRBV11-3; length: 16; D: NA; J: TRBJ2-7; CDR3: CASSLDSGRTLDEQYF; DNA: TGTGCCAGCAGCTTAGATTCTGGGCGAACCTTGGACGAGCAGTACTTC
size: NA; V: TRBV3-1; length: 14; D: TRBD2; J: TRBJ2-7; CDR3: CASSHSGGWYEQYF; DNA: TGTGCCAGCAGCCATTCCGGGGGGTGGTACGAGCAGTACTTC
size: many; V: TRBV27; length: 16; D: NA; J: TRBJ2-7; CDR3: CASSLNPRLASYEQYF; DNA: TGTGCCAGCAGTTTAAATCCTCGGCTAGCGAGCTACGAGCAGTACTTC
size: few; V: TRBV6-1; length: 12; D: NA; J: TRBJ1-2; CDR3: CASGGGYYGYTF; DNA: TGTGCCAGCGGTGGGGGTTACTATGGCTACACCTTC
size: few; V: TRBV7-2; length: 15; D: TRBD2; J: TRBJ2-1; CDR3: CASSLYPSGGNEQFF; DNA: TGTGCCAGCAGCTTATACCCTAGCGGAGGCAATGAGCAGTTCTTC
size: few; V: TRBV12-2; length: 16; D: NA; J: TRBJ2-7; CDR3: CASRFSKRTGGYEQYF; DNA: TGTGCAAGTCGCTTCTCCAAACGGACAGGGGGCTACGAGCAGTACTTC
size: once; V: TRBV12-3/TRBV12-4; length: 13; D: NA; J: TRBJ2-5; CDR3: CASSHYNQETQYF; DNA: TGTGCCAGCAGCCATTATAATCAGGAGACCCAGTACTTC
size: many; V: TRBV28; length: 13; D: TRBD1; J: TRBJ2-1; CDR3: CATVGQGAAEQFF; DNA: TGTGCCACCGTGGGGCAGGGGGCAGCTGAGCAGTTCTTC
size: NA; V: TRBV28; length: 15; D: NA; J: TRBJ2-5; CDR3: CASSLAGQSQETQYF; DNA: TGTGCCAGCAGTTTAGCGGGGCAGTCGCAAGAGACCCAGTACTTC
size: many; V: TRBV19; length: 17; D: NA; J: TRBJ1-5; CDR3: CASSSQGRQPSNQPQHF; DNA: TGTGCCAGTAGTAGCCAGGGAAGGCAGCCGAGCAATCAGCCCCAGCATTTT
size: NA; V: TRBV5-3; length: 13; D: NA; J: TRBJ2-5; CDR3: CASSHSSGETQYF; DNA: TGTGCCAGCAGCCATTCATCGGGAGAGACCCAGTACTTC
size: NA; V: TRBV6-5; length: 13; D: NA; J: TRBJ2-3; CDR3: CAARGLSTDTQYF; DNA: TGTGCCGCTAGGGGGTTGAGCACAGATACGCAGTATTTT
size: medium-sized; V: TRBV6-1; length: 12; D: NA; J: TRBJ2-1; CDR3: CASSPRGYEQFF; DNA: TGTGCCAGCAGCCCCCGGGGGTATGAGCAGTTCTTC
size: NA; V: TRBV5-6; length: 15; D: TRBD1; J: TRBJ2-7; CDR3: CASSHRDRHSYEQYF; DNA: TGTGCCAGCAGCCACCGGGACAGGCACTCCTACGAGCAGTACTTC
size: NA; V: TRBV7-2; length: 15; D: TRBD2; J: TRBJ2-1; CDR3: CASSWGGLAGNEQFF; DNA: TGTGCCAGCAGCTGGGGGGGACTAGCGGGGAATGAGCAGTTCTTC
size: NA; V: TRBV7-8; length: 16; D: NA; J: TRBJ2-5; CDR3: CASSLIGGRPQETQYF; DNA: TGTGCCAGCAGCTTAATCGGGGGCAGGCCCCAAGAGACCCAGTACTTC
size: NA; V: TRBV7-3; length: 14; D: NA; J: TRBJ2-3; CDR3: CASSLGGAADTQYF; DNA: TGTGCCAGCAGCTTAGGGGGGGCCGCAGATACGCAGTATTTT
size: NA; V: TRBV20-1; length: 11; D: NA; J: TRBJ1-1; CDR3: CSARGQTEAFF; DNA: TGCAGTGCGAGAGGACAGACTGAAGCTTTCTTT
size: NA; V: TRBV11-2; length: 14; D: TRBD1; J: TRBJ1-2; CDR3: CASRSLDRADGYTF; DNA: TGTGCCAGCAGATCTTTGGACAGGGCAGATGGCTACACCTTC